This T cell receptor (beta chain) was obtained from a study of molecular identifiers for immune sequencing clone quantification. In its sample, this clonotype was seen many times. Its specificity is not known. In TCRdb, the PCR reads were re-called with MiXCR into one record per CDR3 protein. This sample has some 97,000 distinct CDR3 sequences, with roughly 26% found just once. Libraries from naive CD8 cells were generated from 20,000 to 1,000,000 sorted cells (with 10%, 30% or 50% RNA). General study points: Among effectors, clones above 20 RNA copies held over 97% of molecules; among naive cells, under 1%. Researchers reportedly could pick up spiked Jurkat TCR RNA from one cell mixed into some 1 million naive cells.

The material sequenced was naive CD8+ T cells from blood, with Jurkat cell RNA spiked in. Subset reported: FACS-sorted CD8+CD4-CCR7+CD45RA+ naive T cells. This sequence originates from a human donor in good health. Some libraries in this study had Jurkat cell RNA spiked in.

The CDR3 DNA reads TGCAGCGTCTCGACCGGATCCTACGAGCAGTACTTC. Protein product: CSVSTGSYEQYF. This chain joins TRBV29-1 and TRBJ2-7; D gene unclear. The CDR3 loop spans 12 amino acids. Germline V gene lookup returns CDR1 SQVTM and CDR2 ANQGSEA. Trimming removed 6 bases from V and 1 base from J, with 10 bases in between.